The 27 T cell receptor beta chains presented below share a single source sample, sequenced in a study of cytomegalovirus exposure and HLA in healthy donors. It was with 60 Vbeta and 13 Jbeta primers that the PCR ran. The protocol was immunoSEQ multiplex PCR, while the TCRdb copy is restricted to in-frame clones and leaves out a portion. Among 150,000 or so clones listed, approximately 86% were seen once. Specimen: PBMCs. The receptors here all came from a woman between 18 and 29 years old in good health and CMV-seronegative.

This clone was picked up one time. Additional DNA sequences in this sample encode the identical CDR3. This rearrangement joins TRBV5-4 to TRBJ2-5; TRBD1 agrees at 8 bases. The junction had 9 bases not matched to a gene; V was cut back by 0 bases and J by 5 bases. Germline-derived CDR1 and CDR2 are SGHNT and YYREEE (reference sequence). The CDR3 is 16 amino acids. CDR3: CASSLETGAVQETQYF. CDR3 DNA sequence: TGTGCCAGCAGCTTGGAGACAGGGGCCGTCCAGGAGACCCAGTACTTC.

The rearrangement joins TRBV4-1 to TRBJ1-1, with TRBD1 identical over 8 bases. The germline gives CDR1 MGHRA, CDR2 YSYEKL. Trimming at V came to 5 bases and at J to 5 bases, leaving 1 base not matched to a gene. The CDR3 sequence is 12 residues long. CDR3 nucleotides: TGCGCCAGCAGCTGGACAGGGACTGAAGCTTTCTTT. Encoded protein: CASSWTGTEAFF.

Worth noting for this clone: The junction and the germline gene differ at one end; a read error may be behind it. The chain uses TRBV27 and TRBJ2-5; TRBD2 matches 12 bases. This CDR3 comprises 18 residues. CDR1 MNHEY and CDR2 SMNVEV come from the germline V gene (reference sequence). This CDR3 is CASSLSSLAGGPRETQYF. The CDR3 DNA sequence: TGTGCCAGCAGTCTATCCTCTCTAGCGGGAGGGCCACGAGAGACCCAGTACTTC.

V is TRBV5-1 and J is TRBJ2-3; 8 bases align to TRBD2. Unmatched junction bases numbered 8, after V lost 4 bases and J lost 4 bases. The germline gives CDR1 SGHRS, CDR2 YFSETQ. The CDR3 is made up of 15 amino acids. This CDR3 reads CASSVAGGLSDTQYF. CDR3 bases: TGCGCCAGCAGCGTGGCGGGAGGATTGTCAGATACGCAGTATTTT.

The CDR3 protein is CASSSNRDRSYEQYF. The CDR3 DNA reads as TGTGCCAGTAGCTCAAACAGGGACCGATCCTACGAGCAGTACTTC. The chain uses TRBV19 and TRBJ2-7; D might be TRBD1 (6 bases). Germline values: CDR1 LNHDA, CDR2 SQIVND (reference sequence). This CDR3 is 15 amino acids long. The germline V and J ends were trimmed by 6 bases and 1 base, with 16 bases remaining between them.

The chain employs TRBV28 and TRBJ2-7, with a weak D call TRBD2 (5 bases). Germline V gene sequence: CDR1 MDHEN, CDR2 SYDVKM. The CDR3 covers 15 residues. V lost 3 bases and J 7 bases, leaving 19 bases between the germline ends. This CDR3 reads CASSFSRLRGGEQYF. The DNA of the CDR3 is TGTGCCAGCAGTTTTTCGAGACTAAGAGGTGGAGAGCAGTACTTC.

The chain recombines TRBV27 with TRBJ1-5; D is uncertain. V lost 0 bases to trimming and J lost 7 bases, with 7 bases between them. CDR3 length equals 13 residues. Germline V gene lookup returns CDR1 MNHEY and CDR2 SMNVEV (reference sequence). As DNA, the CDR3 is TGTGCCAGCAGTTTATCGGGTAGCCAGCCCCAGCATTTT. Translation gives CASSLSGSQPQHF.

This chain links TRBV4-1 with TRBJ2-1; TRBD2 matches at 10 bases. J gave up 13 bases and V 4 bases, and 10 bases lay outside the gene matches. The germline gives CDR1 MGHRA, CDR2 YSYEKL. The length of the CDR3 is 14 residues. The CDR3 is CASSRLGTSAFQFF. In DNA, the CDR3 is TGCGCCAGCAGCCGACTAGGGACTAGCGCATTTCAGTTCTTC.

CDR3 protein: CASSVDGGRIYEQYF. The DNA of the CDR3 is TGTGCCAGCAGCGTAGACGGCGGGAGGATATACGAGCAGTACTTC. The chain links TRBV9 to TRBJ2-7; 8 bases line up with TRBD2. The germline V gene encodes CDR1 SGDLS and CDR2 YYNGEE. CDR3 length: 15 amino acids. The ends lost 0 bases at V and 4 bases at J; junction bases unmatched: 6. Complete variable domain (other parts from reference TRBV9 and TRBJ2-7): DSGVTQTPKHLITATGQRVTLRCSPRSGDLSVYWYQQSLDQGLQFLIQYYNGEERAKGNILERFSAQQFPDLHSELNLSSLELGDSALYFCASSVDGGRIYEQYFGPGTRLTVT.

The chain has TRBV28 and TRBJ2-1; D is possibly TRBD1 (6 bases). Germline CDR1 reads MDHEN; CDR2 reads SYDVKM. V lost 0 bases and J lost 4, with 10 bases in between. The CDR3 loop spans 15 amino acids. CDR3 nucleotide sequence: TGTGCCAGCAGTTTATGGGGACAATGGTACAATGAGCAGTTCTTC. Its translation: CASSLWGQWYNEQFF.

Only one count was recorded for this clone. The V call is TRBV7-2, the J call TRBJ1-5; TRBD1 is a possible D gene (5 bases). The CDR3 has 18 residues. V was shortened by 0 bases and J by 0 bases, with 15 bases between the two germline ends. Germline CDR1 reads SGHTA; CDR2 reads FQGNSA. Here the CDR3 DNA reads TGTGCCAGCAGCTTAGCGTACGGGGGAGGGGATAGCAATCAGCCCCAGCATTTT. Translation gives CASSLAYGGGDSNQPQHF. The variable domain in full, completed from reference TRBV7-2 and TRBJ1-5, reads GAGVSQSPSNKVTEKGKDVELRCDPISGHTALYWYRQSLGQGLEFLIYFQGNSAPDKSGLPSDRFSAERTGGSVSTLTIQRTQQEDSAVYLCASSLAYGGGDSNQPQHFGDGTRLSIL.

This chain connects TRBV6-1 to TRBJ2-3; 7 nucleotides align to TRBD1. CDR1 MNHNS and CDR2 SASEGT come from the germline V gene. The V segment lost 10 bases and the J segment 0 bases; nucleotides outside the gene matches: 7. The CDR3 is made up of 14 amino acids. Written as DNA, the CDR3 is TGTGCCACCGACAGGGTACGGAGCACAGATACGCAGTATTTT. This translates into CATDRVRSTDTQYF.

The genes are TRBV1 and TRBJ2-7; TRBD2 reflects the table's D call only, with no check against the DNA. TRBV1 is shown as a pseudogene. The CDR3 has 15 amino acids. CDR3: CTSSLSGRIIYEQYF. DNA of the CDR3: TGCACCAGCAGCCTGAGCGGGAGAATCATTTACGAGCAGTACTTC.

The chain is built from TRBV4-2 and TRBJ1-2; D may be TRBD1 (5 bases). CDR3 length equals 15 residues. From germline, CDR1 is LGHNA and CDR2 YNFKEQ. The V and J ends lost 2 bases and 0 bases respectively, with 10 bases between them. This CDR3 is CASSQTRVPNYGYTF. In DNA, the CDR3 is TGTGCCAGCAGCCAAACCAGGGTTCCTAACTATGGCTACACCTTC.

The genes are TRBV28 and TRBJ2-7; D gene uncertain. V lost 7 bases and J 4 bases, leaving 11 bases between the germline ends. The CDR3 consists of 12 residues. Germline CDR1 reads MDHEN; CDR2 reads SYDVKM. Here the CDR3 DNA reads TGTGCCAGCACCTCCGCCGGGTACGAGCAGTACTTC. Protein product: CASTSAGYEQYF.

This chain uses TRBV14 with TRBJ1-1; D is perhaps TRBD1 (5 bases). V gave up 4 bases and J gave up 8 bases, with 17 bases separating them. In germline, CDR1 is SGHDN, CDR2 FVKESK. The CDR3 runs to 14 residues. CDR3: CASSPLSGEGEAFF. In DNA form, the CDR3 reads TGTGCCAGCAGCCCGCTGTCCGGGGAGGGGGAAGCTTTCTTT. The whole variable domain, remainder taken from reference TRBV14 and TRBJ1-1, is EAGVTQFPSHSVIEKGQTVTLRCDPISGHDNLYWYRRVMGKEIKFLLHFVKESKQDESGMPNNRFLAERTGGTYSTLKVQPAELEDSGVYFCASSPLSGEGEAFFGQGTRLTVV.

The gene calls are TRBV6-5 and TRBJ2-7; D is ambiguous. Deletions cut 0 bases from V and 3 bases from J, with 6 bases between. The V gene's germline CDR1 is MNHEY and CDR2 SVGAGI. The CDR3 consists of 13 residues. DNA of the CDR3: TGTGCCAGCAGTTACTCGCAGGACTACGAGCAGTACTTC. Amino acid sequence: CASSYSQDYEQYF.

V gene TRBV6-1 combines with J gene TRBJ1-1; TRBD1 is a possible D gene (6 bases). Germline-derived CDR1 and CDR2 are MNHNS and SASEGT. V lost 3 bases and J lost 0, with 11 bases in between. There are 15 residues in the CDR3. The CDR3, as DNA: TGTGCCAGCAGTGAGAGCAGGGGAATGAACACTGAAGCTTTCTTT. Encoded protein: CASSESRGMNTEAFF.

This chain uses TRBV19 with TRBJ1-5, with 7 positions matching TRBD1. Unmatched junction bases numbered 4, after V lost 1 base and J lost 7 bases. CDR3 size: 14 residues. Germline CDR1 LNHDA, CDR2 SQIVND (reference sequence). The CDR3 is CASSIGQGNQPQHF. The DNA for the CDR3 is TGTGCCAGTAGTATAGGACAGGGTAACCAGCCCCAGCATTTT.

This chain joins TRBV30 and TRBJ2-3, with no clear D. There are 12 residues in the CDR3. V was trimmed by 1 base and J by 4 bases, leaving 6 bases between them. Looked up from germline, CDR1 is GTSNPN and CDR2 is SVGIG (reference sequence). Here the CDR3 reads CAWSGGADTQYF. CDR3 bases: TGTGCCTGGAGTGGAGGAGCAGATACGCAGTATTTT.

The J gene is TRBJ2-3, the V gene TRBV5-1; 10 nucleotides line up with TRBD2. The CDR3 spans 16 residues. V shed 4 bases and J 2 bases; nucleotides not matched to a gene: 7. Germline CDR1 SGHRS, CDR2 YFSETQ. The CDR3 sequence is CASSEFSGRNTDTQYF. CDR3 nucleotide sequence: TGCGCCAGCAGCGAATTTAGCGGGAGGAACACAGATACGCAGTATTTT.

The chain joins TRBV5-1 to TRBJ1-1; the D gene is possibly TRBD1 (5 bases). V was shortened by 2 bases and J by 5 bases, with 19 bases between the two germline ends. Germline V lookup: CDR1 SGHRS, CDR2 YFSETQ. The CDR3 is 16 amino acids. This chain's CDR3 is CASSFQGTSVRTEAFF. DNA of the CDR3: TGCGCCAGCAGCTTTCAGGGTACCTCGGTCCGAACTGAAGCTTTCTTT.

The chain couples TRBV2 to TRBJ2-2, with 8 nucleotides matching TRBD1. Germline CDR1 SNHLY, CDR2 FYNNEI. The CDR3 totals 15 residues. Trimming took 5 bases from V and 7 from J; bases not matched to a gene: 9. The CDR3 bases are TGTGCCAGCAGTCCGCGGACAGGGATGATCGGGGAGCTGTTTTTT. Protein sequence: CASSPRTGMIGELFF.

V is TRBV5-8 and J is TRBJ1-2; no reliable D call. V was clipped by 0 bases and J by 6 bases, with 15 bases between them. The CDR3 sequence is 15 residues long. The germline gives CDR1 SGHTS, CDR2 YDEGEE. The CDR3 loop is CASSLDAGPGDGYTF. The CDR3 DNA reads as TGTGCCAGCAGCTTGGATGCGGGCCCTGGTGATGGCTACACCTTC.

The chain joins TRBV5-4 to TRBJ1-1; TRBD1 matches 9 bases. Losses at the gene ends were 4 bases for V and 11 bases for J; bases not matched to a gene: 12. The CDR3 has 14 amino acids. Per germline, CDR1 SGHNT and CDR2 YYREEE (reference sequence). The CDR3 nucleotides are TGTGCCAGCAGCACCCTTACAGGGGGCCTAGGGGCTTTCTTT. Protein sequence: CASSTLTGGLGAFF.

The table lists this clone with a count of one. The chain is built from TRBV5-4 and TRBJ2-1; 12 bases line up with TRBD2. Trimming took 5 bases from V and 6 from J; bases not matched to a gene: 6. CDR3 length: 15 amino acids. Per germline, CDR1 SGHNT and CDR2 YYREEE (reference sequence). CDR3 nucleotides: TGTGCCAGCAGATCCCTAGCGGGGGGGCCCAATGAGCAGTTCTTC. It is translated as CASRSLAGGPNEQFF.

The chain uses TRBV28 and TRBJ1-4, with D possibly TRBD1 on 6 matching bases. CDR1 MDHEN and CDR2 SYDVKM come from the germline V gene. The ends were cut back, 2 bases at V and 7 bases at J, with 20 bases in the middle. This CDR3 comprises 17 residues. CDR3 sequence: CASSLLGWGQSSEKLFF. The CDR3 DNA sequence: TGTGCCAGCAGTTTACTAGGTTGGGGGCAGAGTTCTGAAAAACTGTTTTTT.